The rows below give T cell receptor beta chains drawn from one sample of a study of T cell repertoires in cytomegalovirus infection. MiXCR, applied by TCRdb to the reads, yields one record per CDR3 protein. The sample consists of 350,000 to 550,000 distinct CDR3 sequences, approximately 31% of them appearing once. Sequenced input: PBMCs. The receptors here all came from a human donor in good health (CMV status not recorded). Some clones in this sample may be carry-over from other donors' samples. The CDR3 runs from the conserved cysteine through the conserved F or W. D genes are given only for firm matches.

j_gene	d_gene	v_gene	CDR3aa
TRBJ2-5	-	TRBV20-1	CSASWGTQGGETQYF
TRBJ1-1	-	TRBV19	CASRRGFEAFF
TRBJ2-1	-	TRBV6-9	CASRLGTEPYNEQFF
TRBJ2-7	-	TRBV5-7	CARSSEGVSPHEQYF
TRBJ2-7	-	TRBV4-1	CASSQGSNQEAYYEQYF
TRBJ1-2	-	TRBV14	CASSQDTGGGYGYTF
TRBJ2-2	TRBD2	TRBV6-1	CASSGLAGTGELFF
TRBJ2-3	TRBD1	TRBV7-8	CASSPRRGPDTQYF
TRBJ1-2	-	TRBV5-6	CATQAGPLGIGYTF
TRBJ2-5	TRBD2	TRBV4-3	CASSQSPGGGAQETQYF
TRBJ2-5	TRBD2	TRBV7-2	CASSSGGALETQYF
TRBJ2-1	TRBD1	TRBV5-1	CASGTVSYNEQFF
TRBJ2-7	-	TRBV4-1	CASSQEGYDKYF
TRBJ2-5	TRBD2	TRBV20-1	CSARTSSGGGGTQYF
TRBJ2-7	-	TRBV5-1	CASSLNPGLPYEQYF
TRBJ1-1	TRBD1	TRBV10-2	CASSESGTDTEAFF
TRBJ2-7	TRBD1	TRBV7-9	CASSLTQSTGGLDEQYF
TRBJ2-7	-	TRBV12-3/TRBV12-4	CASSPKYLQYF
TRBJ1-6	-	TRBV6-1	CASSSLGGGYNSPLHF
TRBJ2-5	TRBD2	TRBV28	CAISLWAGGPGETQSF
TRBJ1-6	-	TRBV7-9	CASTFSGSNSPLHF
TRBJ2-3	TRBD1	TRBV4-1	CASSQDFRGRTDTQYF
TRBJ2-1	-	TRBV5-8	CASRKRASTYNEQFF
TRBJ2-7	-	TRBV20-1	CRVDNNSYEQYF
TRBJ1-2	-	TRBV5-6	CASSLAQGLGDGYTF
TRBJ1-4	-	TRBV12-3/TRBV12-4	CASRPARVTNEKRVF
TRBJ1-5	-	TRBV12-3/TRBV12-4	CASSLQGLYSNQPQHF
TRBJ2-1	TRBD2	TRBV20-1	CSASLGLAGGDNEQFF
TRBJ2-1	-	TRBV6-2/TRBV6-3	CASSSPGSRDVNEQFF
TRBJ2-3	TRBD2	TRBV11-2	CASATTSGGEKDTQYF
TRBJ2-7	-	TRBV11-2	CASSLSSSYEQYF
TRBJ2-3	-	TRBV7-2	CASSDYIADTQYF
TRBJ2-1	TRBD1	TRBV5-6	CASSVDRTYWFF
TRBJ2-2	-	TRBV7-6	CASSHLRVAGELFF
TRBJ1-2	-	TRBV19	CASSPSDRSSYGYTF
TRBJ2-7	-	TRBV7-8	CASSPLGWGQTYEQYF
TRBJ2-7	TRBD1	TRBV6-5	CASSLQGSRYEQYF
TRBJ1-2	-	TRBV12-3/TRBV12-4	CASSLGGISKSGYTF
TRBJ2-3	TRBD2	TRBV2	CASRLAGVDTQYF
TRBJ2-2	-	TRBV10-3	CAISEAPPPELFF
TRBJ2-7	TRBD1	TRBV28	CASRLGQGRQYF
TRBJ2-3	-	TRBV6-5	CASSYSGIEGTDTQYF
TRBJ2-3	-	TRBV20-1	CSARVQATETQYF
TRBJ2-7	TRBD2	TRBV9	CASSVGGGTSSYEQYF
TRBJ2-3	-	TRBV10-1	CASSAGQGTTDTQYF
TRBJ1-1	-	TRBV6-2/TRBV6-3	CASNQGQTYGDTEAFF
TRBJ1-2	-	TRBV6-1	CASSLYRGYTF
TRBJ2-1	TRBD1	TRBV2	CASSPEGKGALNEQFF
TRBJ1-1	TRBD1	TRBV7-9	CASSLALTGGKAAPEAFF
TRBJ2-7	TRBD1	TRBV4-3	CASSPGQGRTYEQYF
TRBJ1-1	-	TRBV24-1	CATRQSTNTEAFF
TRBJ2-1	-	TRBV5-6	CASSGRASYNEQFF
TRBJ1-1	-	TRBV7-7	CASSPQGNRPKNTEAFF
TRBJ2-2	-	TRBV4-2	CASRPPQAFTGELFF